Below are 3 T cell receptor beta chains sequenced from a single sample in a study of shared clonotypes between healthy human individuals. Sequenced by immunoSEQ multiplex PCR; TCRdb stores in-frame clones only, minus some. The sample records around 640,000 clones, roughly 95% being singletons. Naive CD8 populations comprised CD45RO-negative cells positively selected for CCR7, excluding terminally differentiated effector memory CD45RA+ cells. The sample taken for sequencing was naive CD8+ T cells sorted from blood. These receptor sequences come from a woman aged 25 to 39 in good health.

The chain uses TRBV19 and TRBJ1-5; D unresolved. V was trimmed by 7 bases and J by 4 bases, leaving 17 bases between them. Germline assignment: CDR1 LNHDA and CDR2 SQIVND (reference sequence). This CDR3 is built from 15 residues. For the CDR3, the DNA is TGTGCCAGTACCCTAGGGCAGGCGCTAAATCAGCCCCAGCATTTT. It is translated as CASTLGQALNQPQHF.

The V call is TRBV28, the J call TRBJ1-6, with D unclear. The CDR3 totals 15 residues. CDR1 and CDR2 (germline): MDHEN, SYDVKM. With 8 bases removed from V and 5 bases from J, the gap between germline ends came to 16 bases. The CDR3 here is CASSSAGIHNSPLHF. The DNA for the CDR3 is TGTGCCAGCTCCTCCGCCGGGATCCATAATTCACCCCTCCACTTT.

The chain recombines TRBV11-2 with TRBJ2-3, with a weak D call TRBD2 (5 bases). The CDR3 length is 15 residues. V gave up 5 bases and J gave up 2 bases, with 14 bases separating them. Germline CDR1 is SGHAT and CDR2 is FQNNGV. CDR3 amino acids: CASSASGPSTDTQYF. DNA of the CDR3: TGTGCCAGCAGCGCAAGCGGTCCCTCCACAGATACGCAGTATTTT.